This T cell receptor beta chain was identified during a study of blood T cell repertoires in COVID-19 (dated by TCRdb to about 2020). Turning to the overall study: Collaborator samples came from the United States, Italy and Spain and covered acute and convalescent phases of COVID-19. The prospective study material was composed of cDNA or gDNA derived from T cells, B-cell-depleted T cells, or PBMCs. Deeply sampled blood TCRbeta repertoires from subjects exposed to, actively infected with, or recovered from COVID-19 were included in the dataset. The repertoires were made available in a free public database intended to serve as a resource for research on the immune response to SARS-CoV-2. Samples were obtained from the ongoing ImmuneRACE study (first 160 participants) and from approximately 1,200 subjects provided by 6 global collaborators. Sample metadata almost always included a de-identified subject ID, COVID-19 status, age in years and sex. Where available, HLA class I and class II types were obtained from metadata supplied by the sample provider rather than from assay-based typing. Broad study findings and their caveats: The amount of clinical and demographic metadata varied by source and participant and was provided uncurated.

After removal of 3 bases from V and 0 bases from J, the junction retains 4 bases not matched to a gene. The CDR3 runs 17 residues from the cysteine to the phenylalanine. Of the read, only the CDR3 DNA is kept; its 51 bases are in frame from base 1. The germline V gene yields KGHSH for CDR1 and LQKENI for CDR2. As to this clone: Which antigen it targets is not known. No per-base quality is available; no much larger clone lies one base away.

Collaborating institutions collected whole blood in K2EDTA tubes following their own protocols. For TCRbeta analysis, collaborator samples were shipped as frozen whole blood, as isolated PBMCs, or as DNA extracted from either sample type. The immunoSEQ Assay, a bias-controlled multiplex PCR, was used to amplify TCRbeta CDR3 regions from genomic DNA. The paper's processing steps were these. Within the assay, amplification of reference gene primers was used to estimate how many nucleated cells each sample contained. To quantify the absolute abundance of each unique TCRbeta CDR3 rearrangement, sequence reads were collapsed and filtered. For each sample, productive Simpson clonality was calculated as the square root of Simpson's diversity index across productive rearrangements. The source is immuneACCESS, and TCRdb retained only in-frame sequences with V and J called. Part of the clones is not carried over; for the studies checked, unresolved V genes explain less than half of this, and the remainder is unexplained. The V and J calls and clone size come from that table; D and trimming were worked out from the DNA. The sample includes 70,000 to 75,000 clones, with about 80% observed a single time. The biggest ten clones account for about 25% of the sample.

The chain is made from TRBV18 and TRBJ2-6; a stretch of 8 junction bases matches TRBD1. The receptor's source is a man in his fifties or sixties with active or convalescent COVID-19. Sequencing used peripheral blood. The DNA is as follows: TGTGCCAGCTCACCTCGGACAGGGAACTCTGGGGCCAACGTCCTGACTTTC. Its product reads: CASSPRTGNSGANVLTF. The full variable domain, with segments outside the CDR3 supplied by the reference TRBV18 and TRBJ2-6 proteins, appears as NAGVMQNPRHLVRRRGQEARLRCSPMKGHSHVYWYRQLPEEGLKFMVYLQKENIIDESGMPKERFSAEFPKEGPSILRIQQVVRGDSAAYFCASSPRTGNSGANVLTFGAGSRLTVL.